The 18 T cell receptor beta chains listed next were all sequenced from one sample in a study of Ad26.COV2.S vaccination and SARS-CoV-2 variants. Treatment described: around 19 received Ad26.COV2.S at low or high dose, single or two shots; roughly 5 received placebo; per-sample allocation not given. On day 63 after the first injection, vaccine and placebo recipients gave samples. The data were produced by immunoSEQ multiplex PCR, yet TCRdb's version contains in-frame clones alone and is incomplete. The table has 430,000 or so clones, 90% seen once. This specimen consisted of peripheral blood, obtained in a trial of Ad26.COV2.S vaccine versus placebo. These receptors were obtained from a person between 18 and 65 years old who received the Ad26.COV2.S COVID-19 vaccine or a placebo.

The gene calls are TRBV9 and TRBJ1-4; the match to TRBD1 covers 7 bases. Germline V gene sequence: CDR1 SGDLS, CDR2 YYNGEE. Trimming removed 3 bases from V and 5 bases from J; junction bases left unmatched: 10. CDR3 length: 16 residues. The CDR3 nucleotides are TGTGCCAGCAGCGCGGGCAGGGGGGGGCACAATGAAAAACTGTTTTTT. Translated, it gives CASSAGRGGHNEKLFF.

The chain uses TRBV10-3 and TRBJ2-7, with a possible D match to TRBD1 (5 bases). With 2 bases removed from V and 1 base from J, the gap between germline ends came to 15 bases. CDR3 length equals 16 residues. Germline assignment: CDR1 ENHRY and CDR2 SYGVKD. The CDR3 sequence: CAISEGRQGLSYEQYF. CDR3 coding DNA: TGTGCCATCAGTGAGGGACGGCAGGGCCTTTCCTACGAGCAGTACTTC.

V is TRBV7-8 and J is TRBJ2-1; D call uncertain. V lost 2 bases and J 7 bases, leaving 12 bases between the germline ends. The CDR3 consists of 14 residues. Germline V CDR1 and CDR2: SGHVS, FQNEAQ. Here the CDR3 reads CASSLRAIVNEQFF. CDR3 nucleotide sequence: TGTGCCAGCAGCTTACGGGCTATCGTGAATGAGCAGTTCTTC.

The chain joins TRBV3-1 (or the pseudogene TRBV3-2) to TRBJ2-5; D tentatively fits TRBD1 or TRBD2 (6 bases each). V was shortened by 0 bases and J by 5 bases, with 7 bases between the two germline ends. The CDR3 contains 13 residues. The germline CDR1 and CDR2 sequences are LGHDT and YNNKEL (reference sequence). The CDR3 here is CASSQEGGETQYF. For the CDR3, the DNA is TGTGCCAGCAGCCAAGAAGGGGGGGAGACCCAGTACTTC.

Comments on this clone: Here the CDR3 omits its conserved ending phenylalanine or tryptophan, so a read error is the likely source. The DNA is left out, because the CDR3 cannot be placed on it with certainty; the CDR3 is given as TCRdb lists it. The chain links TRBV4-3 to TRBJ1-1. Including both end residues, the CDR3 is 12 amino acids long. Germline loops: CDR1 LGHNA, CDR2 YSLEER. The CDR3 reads CASSQDGVGITI.

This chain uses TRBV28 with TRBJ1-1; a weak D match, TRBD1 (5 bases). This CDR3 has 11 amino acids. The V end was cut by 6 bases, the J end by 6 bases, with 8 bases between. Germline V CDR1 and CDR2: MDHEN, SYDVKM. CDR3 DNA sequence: TGTGCCAGCAGGGGACGCCCTGAAGCTTTCTTT. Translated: CASRGRPEAFF.

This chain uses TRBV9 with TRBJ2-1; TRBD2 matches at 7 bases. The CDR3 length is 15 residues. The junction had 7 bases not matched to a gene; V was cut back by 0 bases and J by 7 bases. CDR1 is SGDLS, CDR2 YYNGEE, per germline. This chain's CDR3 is CASSVGSLAVNEQFF. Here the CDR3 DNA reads TGTGCCAGCAGCGTAGGCTCCCTAGCGGTAAATGAGCAGTTCTTC.

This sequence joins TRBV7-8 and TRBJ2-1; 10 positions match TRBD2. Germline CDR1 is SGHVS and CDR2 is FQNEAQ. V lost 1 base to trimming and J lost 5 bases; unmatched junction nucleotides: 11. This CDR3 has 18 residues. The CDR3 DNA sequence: TGTGCCAGCAGCTTAGGGTATGGGCTAGCGGGAGATCACAATGAGCAGTTCTTC. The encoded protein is CASSLGYGLAGDHNEQFF.

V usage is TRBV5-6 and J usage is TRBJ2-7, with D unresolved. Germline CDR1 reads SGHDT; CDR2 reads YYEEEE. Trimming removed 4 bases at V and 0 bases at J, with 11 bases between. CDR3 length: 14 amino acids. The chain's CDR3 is CASSGGDRSYEQYF. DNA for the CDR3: TGTGCCAGCAGCGGTGGGGATCGCTCCTACGAGCAGTACTTC.

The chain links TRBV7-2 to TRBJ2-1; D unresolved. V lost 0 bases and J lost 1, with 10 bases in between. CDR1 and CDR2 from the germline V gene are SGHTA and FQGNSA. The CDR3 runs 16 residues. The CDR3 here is CASSLAQLGSYNEQFF. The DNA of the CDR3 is TGTGCCAGCAGCTTAGCCCAGTTGGGGTCCTACAATGAGCAGTTCTTC.

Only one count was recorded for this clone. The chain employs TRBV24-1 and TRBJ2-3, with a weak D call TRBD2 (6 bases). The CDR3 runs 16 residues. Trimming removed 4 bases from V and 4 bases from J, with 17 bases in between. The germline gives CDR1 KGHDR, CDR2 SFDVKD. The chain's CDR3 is CATSDSSGWRADTQYF. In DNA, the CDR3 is TGTGCCACCAGTGACTCCTCCGGGTGGAGGGCAGATACGCAGTATTTT.

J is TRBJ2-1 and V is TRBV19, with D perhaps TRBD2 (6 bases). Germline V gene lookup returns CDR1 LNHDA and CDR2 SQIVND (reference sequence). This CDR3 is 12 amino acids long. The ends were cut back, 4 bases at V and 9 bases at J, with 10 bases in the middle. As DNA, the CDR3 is TGTGCCAGTAGTAACTCCGGGAGTGAGCAGTTCTTC. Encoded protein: CASSNSGSEQFF.

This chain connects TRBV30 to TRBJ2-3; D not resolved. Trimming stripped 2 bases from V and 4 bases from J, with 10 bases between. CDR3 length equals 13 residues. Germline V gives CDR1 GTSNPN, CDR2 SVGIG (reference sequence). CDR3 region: CAWSPPQPDTQYF. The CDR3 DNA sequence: TGTGCCTGGAGTCCCCCCCAACCAGATACGCAGTATTTT.

The CDR3 is CATSRDGDRLNTEAFF. CDR3 nucleotide sequence: TGTGCCACCAGCAGAGATGGGGACAGGTTGAACACTGAAGCTTTCTTT. The chain recombines TRBV15 with TRBJ1-1; 8 bases are a match to TRBD1. The CDR3 runs 16 residues. The germline CDR1 and CDR2 sequences are LNHNV and YYDKDF (reference sequence). Losses at the gene ends were 0 bases for V and 0 bases for J; bases not matched to a gene: 3. Full variable domain (remainder filled in from reference TRBV15 and TRBJ1-1): DAMVIQNPRYQVTQFGKPVTLSCSQTLNHNVMYWYQQKSSQAPKLLFHYYDKDFNNEADTPDNFQSRRPNTSFCFLDIRSPGLGDTAMYLCATSRDGDRLNTEAFFGQGTRLTVV.

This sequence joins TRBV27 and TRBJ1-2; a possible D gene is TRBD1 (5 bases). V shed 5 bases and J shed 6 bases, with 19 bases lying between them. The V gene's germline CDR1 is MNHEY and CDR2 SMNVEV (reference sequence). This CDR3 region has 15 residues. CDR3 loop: CASSDSPGGRNGYTF. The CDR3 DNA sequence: TGTGCCAGCAGTGATTCCCCGGGGGGACGAAATGGCTACACCTTC.

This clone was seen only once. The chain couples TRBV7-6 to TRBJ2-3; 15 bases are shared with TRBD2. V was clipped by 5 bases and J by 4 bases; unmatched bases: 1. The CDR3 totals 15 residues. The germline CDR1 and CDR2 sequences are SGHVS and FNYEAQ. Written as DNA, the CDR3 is TGTGCCAGCAGCCGGACTAGCGGGAGGGCAGATACGCAGTATTTT. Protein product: CASSRTSGRADTQYF. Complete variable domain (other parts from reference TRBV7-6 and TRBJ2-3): GAGVSQSPRYKVTKRGQDVALRCDPISGHVSLYWYRQALGQGPEFLTYFNYEAQQDKSGLPNDRFSAERPEGSISTLTIQRTEQRDSAMYRCASSRTSGRADTQYFGPGTRLTVL.

CDR3 bases: TGTGCCAGCAGTTACCGGACAGGCAATCAGCCCCAGCATTTT. It encodes CASSYRTGNQPQHF. The gene calls are TRBV28 and TRBJ1-5, with TRBD1 as a possible D gene (6 bases). Trimming pared 4 bases from V and 2 bases from J, leaving 9 bases between. CDR3 length: 14 amino acids. Germline V gene sequence: CDR1 MDHEN, CDR2 SYDVKM.

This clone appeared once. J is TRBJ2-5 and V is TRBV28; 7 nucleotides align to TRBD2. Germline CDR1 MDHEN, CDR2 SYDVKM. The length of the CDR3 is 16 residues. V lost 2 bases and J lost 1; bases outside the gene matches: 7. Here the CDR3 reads CASSLGGSGFQETQYF. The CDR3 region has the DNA TGTGCCAGCAGTTTAGGTGGTAGCGGGTTCCAAGAGACCCAGTACTTC.